This TCR beta chain is from a study of blood T cell repertoires in COVID-19. This CDR3 has 17 residues. Germline CDR1 is SEHNR and CDR2 is FQNEAQ (reference sequence). Trimming took off 5 bases at V and 3 bases at J, with 20 bases between the two ends. Authors' processing steps: From reference gene primer amplification, estimates of nucleated cell counts were derived. Method: immunoSEQ multiplex PCR; TCRdb's copy keeps in-frame clones and lacks some. V and J calls and clone size follow that table, whereas D and trimming were derived from the DNA. Of fewer than 350,000 clones listed, roughly 88% are singletons.

This receptor was obtained from a man younger than 35 with active or convalescent COVID-19. The sequencing input was peripheral blood. The gene calls are TRBV7-9 and TRBJ1-3; D may be TRBD1 (6 bases). The CDR3 DNA is TGTGCCAGCAGCACAAAGGGGCGCCAGGGGTATGGAAACACCATATATTTT. This codes for CASSTKGRQGYGNTIYF.